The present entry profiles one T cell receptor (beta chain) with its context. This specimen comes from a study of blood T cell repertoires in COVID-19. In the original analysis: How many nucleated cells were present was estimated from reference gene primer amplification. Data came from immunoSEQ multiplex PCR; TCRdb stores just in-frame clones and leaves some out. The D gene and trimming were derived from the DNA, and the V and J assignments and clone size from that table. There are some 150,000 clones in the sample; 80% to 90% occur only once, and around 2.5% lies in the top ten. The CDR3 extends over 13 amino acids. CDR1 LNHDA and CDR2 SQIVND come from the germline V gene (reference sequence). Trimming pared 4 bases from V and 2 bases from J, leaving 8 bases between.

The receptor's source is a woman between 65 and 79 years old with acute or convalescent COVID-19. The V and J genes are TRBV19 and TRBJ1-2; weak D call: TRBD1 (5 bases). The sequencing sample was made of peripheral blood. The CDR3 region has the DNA TGTGCCAGTAGTAAGACAGTAAACTATGGCTACACCTTC. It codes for CASSKTVNYGYTF.